This entry features one T cell receptor beta chain sequence. Original analysis: Researchers report that nucleated cell counts were estimated from reference gene primer amplification. Here immunoSEQ multiplex PCR was the method, and the copy in TCRdb shows in-frame clones only, minus some. The DNA gave D and trimming, while V, J and clone size come from that table. This table has under 300,000 clones, approximately 89% appearing once. The record originates from a study of blood T cell repertoires in COVID-19. The CDR3 spans 13 residues. CDR1 and CDR2 from the germline V gene are SNHLY and FYNNEI. Trimming removed 6 bases at V and 0 bases at J, with 6 bases between.

This clonotype originated in a woman aged 35 to 49 with acute COVID-19. Sequenced sample: PBMCs or T cells enriched from blood (not recorded which). This rearrangement joins TRBV2 to TRBJ1-5, with D possibly matching TRBD1 (5 bases). The CDR3 DNA reads as TGTGCCAGCAGCAGGGATAGCAATCAGCCCCAGCATTTT. It translates to CASSRDSNQPQHF.